The 3 T cell receptor beta chains listed next were all sequenced from one sample in a study of cytomegalovirus exposure and HLA in healthy donors. The PCR was carried out with 60 Vbeta primers and 13 Jbeta primers. The assay was immunoSEQ multiplex PCR, and TCRdb's table has in-frame clones only and misses some. The repertoire consists of under 150,000 clones, with approximately 80% occurring once and the leading ten covering approximately 2.7%. Sequences were obtained from PBMCs. The source is a boy aged 2 to 10 in good health and CMV-seronegative.

This rearrangement joins TRBV2 to TRBJ2-7; D is perhaps TRBD2 (6 bases). The ends were cut back, 4 bases at V and 2 bases at J, with 18 bases in the middle. CDR3 length: 16 amino acids. Germline CDR1 reads SNHLY; CDR2 reads FYNNEI. CDR3 sequence: CASSGSRGALTYEQYF. CDR3 DNA sequence: TGTGCCAGCAGTGGATCCCGCGGGGCCTTAACCTACGAGCAGTACTTC.

The J gene is TRBJ2-5, the V gene TRBV28; 7 bases line up with TRBD1. From germline, CDR1 is MDHEN and CDR2 SYDVKM. The CDR3 consists of 19 residues. V trimming: 3 bases; J trimming: 6 bases; junction bases outside the gene matches: 22. The CDR3 DNA follows: TGTGCCAGCAGTTTCCTCGACCTGAGACAGGGTGCGCAAAAAAAGACCCAGTACTTC. This sequence encodes CASSFLDLRQGAQKKTQYF.

This chain joins TRBV15 and TRBJ1-5; possible D gene TRBD1, 5 bases. Germline values: CDR1 LNHNV, CDR2 YYDKDF (reference sequence). Between the trimmed V and J ends, which lost 8 bases and 0 bases, there was a span of 11 bases. CDR3 size: 14 residues. The CDR3 bases are TGTGCCACCCTGGACAACTATAGCAATCAGCCCCAGCATTTT. Residues: CATLDNYSNQPQHF. The full variable domain, in which reference TRBV15 and TRBJ1-5 provide the parts outside the CDR3, is DAMVIQNPRYQVTQFGKPVTLSCSQTLNHNVMYWYQQKSSQAPKLLFHYYDKDFNNEADTPDNFQSRRPNTSFCFLDIRSPGLGDTAMYLCATLDNYSNQPQHFGDGTRLSIL.